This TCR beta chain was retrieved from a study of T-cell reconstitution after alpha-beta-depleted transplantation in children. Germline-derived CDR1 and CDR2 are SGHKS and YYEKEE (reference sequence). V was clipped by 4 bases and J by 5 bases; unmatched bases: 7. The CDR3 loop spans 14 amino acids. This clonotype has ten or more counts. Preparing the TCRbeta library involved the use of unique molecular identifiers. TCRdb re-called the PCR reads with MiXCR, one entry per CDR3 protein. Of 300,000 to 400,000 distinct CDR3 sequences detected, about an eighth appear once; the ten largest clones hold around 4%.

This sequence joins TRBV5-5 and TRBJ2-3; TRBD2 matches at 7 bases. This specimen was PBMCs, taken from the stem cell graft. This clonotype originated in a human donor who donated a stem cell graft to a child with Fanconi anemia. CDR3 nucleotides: TGTGCCAGCAGCATAGGGCCGGGAGGAGATACGCAGTATTTT. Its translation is CASSIGPGGDTQYF.